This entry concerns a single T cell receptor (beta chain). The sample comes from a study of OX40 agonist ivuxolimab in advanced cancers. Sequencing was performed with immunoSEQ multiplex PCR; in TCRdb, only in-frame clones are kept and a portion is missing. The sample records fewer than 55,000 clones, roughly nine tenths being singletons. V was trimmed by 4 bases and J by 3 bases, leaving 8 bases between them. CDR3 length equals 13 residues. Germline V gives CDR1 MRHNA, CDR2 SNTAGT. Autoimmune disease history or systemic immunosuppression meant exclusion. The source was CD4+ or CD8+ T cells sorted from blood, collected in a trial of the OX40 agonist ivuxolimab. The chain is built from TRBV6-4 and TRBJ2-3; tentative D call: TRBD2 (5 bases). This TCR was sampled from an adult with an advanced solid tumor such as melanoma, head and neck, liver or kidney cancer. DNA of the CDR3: TGTGCCAGCAGTGCGGACTGGACAGATACGCAGTATTTT. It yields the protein CASSADWTDTQYF.